This TCR beta chain stems from a study of cytomegalovirus exposure and HLA in healthy donors. Study in general: From HLA-typed donors, an early data release held tens of millions of unique TCRs.

As regards this clone: Antigen unknown.

Study-wide results and limits: In an earlier analysis, about 87% or about 30%: the productive usage of most TCR beta V segments. CMV serostatus stood as the only immune exposure information on hand. Exclusion as indistinguishable affected some V segments, including TRBV6-2 and TRBV6-3.

The PCR contained 60 Vbeta and 13 Jbeta primers. Using immunoSEQ multiplex PCR, the repertoire was profiled, and TCRdb retains in-frame clones only, with some absent. This table holds roughly 76,000 clones. Germline V lookup: CDR1 SGHTA, CDR2 FQGNSA. Germline trimming cut 5 bases from V and 5 bases from J; bases unmatched to any gene: 3. This CDR3 has 13 residues. V usage is TRBV7-2 and J usage is TRBJ1-2, with TRBD1 identical over 9 bases. This clonotype originated in a female donor in good health and CMV-seropositive. The sample comprised PBMCs. CDR3 sequence (DNA): TGTGCCAGCAGCATGGGGACAGGGTATGGCTACACCTTC. It translates to CASSMGTGYGYTF.